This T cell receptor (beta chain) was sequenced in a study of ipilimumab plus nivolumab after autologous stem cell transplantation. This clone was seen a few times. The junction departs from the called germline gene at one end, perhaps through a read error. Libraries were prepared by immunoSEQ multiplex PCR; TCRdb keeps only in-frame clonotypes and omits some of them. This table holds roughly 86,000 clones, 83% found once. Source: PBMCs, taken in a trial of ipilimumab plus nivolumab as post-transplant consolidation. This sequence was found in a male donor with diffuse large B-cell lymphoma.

CDR3 amino acids: CASSYRRGPTNYGYSF. CDR3 bases: TGTGCCAGCAGTTACCGGAGGGGGCCCACTAACTATGGCTACTCCTTC. The chain has TRBV6-5 and TRBJ1-2, with 7 bases identical to TRBD1. Germline-derived CDR1 and CDR2 are MNHEY and SVGAGI. This CDR3 contains 16 residues.